This is a list of T cell receptor beta chains from one sample in a study of cytomegalovirus exposure and HLA in healthy donors. Sequencing was performed with immunoSEQ multiplex PCR; in TCRdb, only in-frame clones are kept and a portion is missing. The sample shows 85,000 to 130,000 clones, roughly four fifths of them seen only once. The specimen was PBMCs. Every receptor here comes from a male donor in good health and CMV-seropositive. Both conserved end residues are part of each CDR3. Fields, in order: clone size, J gene, V gene, D gene, CDR3 protein, CDR3 DNA. A D gene is named only where the DNA matches it firmly. Clone size, where shown, is once, few, many, or a class for clones that have expanded.

- | TRBJ1-1 | TRBV29-1 | TRBD1 | CSGIQGARSEAFF | TGCAGCGGCATACAGGGGGCAAGGTCTGAAGCTTTCTTT
- | TRBJ2-7 | TRBV2 | TRBD1 | CASSRDRGLDEQYF | TGTGCCAGCAGCCGGGACAGAGGTCTCGACGAGCAGTACTTC
- | TRBJ2-3 | TRBV6-1 | - | CASRRWGSTGDTQYF | TGTGCCAGCCGCCGTTGGGGCAGTACAGGAGATACGCAGTATTTT
- | TRBJ1-4 | TRBV7-9 | - | CASSPSLQGEKLFF | TGTGCCAGCAGCCCTTCGCTTCAGGGGGAAAAACTGTTTTTT
- | TRBJ1-2 | TRBV11-2 | - | CASSFFREGGYTF | TGTGCCAGCAGCTTTTTCCGGGAAGGTGGCTACACCTTC
- | TRBJ2-4 | TRBV11-3 | - | CASSSGVRALAKNIQYF | TGTGCCAGCAGCTCGGGGGTCAGGGCCCTAGCCAAAAACATTCAGTACTTC
- | TRBJ1-6 | TRBV28 | - | CASNIRPLGQLHF | TGTGCCAGCAATATCCGACCCCTGGGCCAGCTCCACTTT
- | TRBJ1-5 | TRBV15 | TRBD1 | CATSREDRGDQPQHF | TGTGCCACCAGCAGAGAGGACAGGGGAGATCAGCCCCAGCATTTT
- | TRBJ2-2 | TRBV5-1 | - | CASSPKTLTGELFF | TGCGCCAGCAGCCCAAAGACACTCACCGGGGAGCTGTTTTTT
- | TRBJ2-5 | TRBV15 | - | CATSRGQGSPETQYF | TGTGCCACCAGCAGAGGGCAGGGATCTCCAGAGACCCAGTACTTC
- | TRBJ1-2 | TRBV2 | - | CASSTRRGLNYGYTF | TGTGCCAGCAGTACACGACGGGGTCTGAACTATGGCTACACCTTC
- | TRBJ2-3 | TRBV30 | TRBD1 | CALDRGPADTQYF | TGTGCCTTGGACAGGGGGCCCGCAGATACGCAGTATTTT
- | TRBJ1-2 | TRBV5-5 | - | CASSLVPGVTYGYTF | TGTGCCAGCAGCTTGGTTCCCGGGGTGACCTATGGCTACACCTTC
- | TRBJ2-7 | TRBV6-4 | - | CAPRGRGYEQYF | TGTGCTCCGAGAGGGAGAGGCTACGAGCAGTACTTC
- | TRBJ1-2 | TRBV5-6 | - | CASSSAGRGYGYTF | TGTGCCAGCAGCTCCGCCGGGAGAGGTTATGGCTACACCTTC
- | TRBJ2-1 | TRBV14 | TRBD2 | CASSQESGLPYNEQFF | TGTGCCAGCAGCCAAGAATCGGGACTACCCTACAATGAGCAGTTCTTC
- | TRBJ2-1 | TRBV28 | - | CASSLPSRNEQFF | TGTGCCAGCAGTTTGCCTAGCAGAAATGAACAGTTCTTC
- | TRBJ1-5 | TRBV30 | - | CAWRAHRDNSNQPQHF | TGTGCCTGGAGGGCCCACCGGGACAATAGCAATCAGCCCCAGCATTTT
- | TRBJ2-3 | TRBV4-3 | - | CASSRADRRGTDTQYF | TGCGCCAGCAGCCGAGCAGACCGCAGGGGCACAGATACGCAGTATTTT
- | TRBJ2-1 | TRBV7-9 | TRBD1 | CASSLGAGGRNEQFF | TGTGCCAGCAGCTTAGGTGCAGGGGGCCGGAATGAGCAGTTCTTC
- | TRBJ1-1 | TRBV18 | - | CASSTHKNTEAFF | TGTGCCAGCTCAACCCACAAGAACACTGAAGCTTTCTTT
- | TRBJ1-6 | TRBV5-5 | - | CASDRGGDPNNSPLHF | TGTGCCAGCGATAGGGGGGGAGATCCGAATAATTCACCCCTCCACTTT
- | TRBJ2-7 | TRBV2 | TRBD1 | CASSFGQGLYEQYF | TGTGCCAGCAGCTTCGGACAGGGGTTATACGAGCAGTACTTC
- | TRBJ2-7 | TRBV18 | TRBD1 | CASSPGQGAFRTTYEQYF | TGTGCCAGCTCACCTGGACAGGGGGCGTTCCGCACGACCTACGAGCAGTACTTC
- | TRBJ1-5 | TRBV23-1 | - | CASSQSPRVINQPQHF | TGCGCCAGCAGTCAATCCCCACGGGTTATTAATCAGCCCCAGCATTTT
- | TRBJ2-1 | TRBV6-1 | - | CASSEAVTTGYNEQFF | TGTGCCAGCAGTGAAGCGGTAACCACAGGCTACAATGAGCAGTTCTTC
once | TRBJ2-4 | TRBV4-3 | - | CASSQDHLYEALAKNIQYF | TGCGCCAGCAGCCAAGATCACTTATATGAGGCCTTAGCCAAAAACATTCAGTACTTC
- | TRBJ1-3 | TRBV6-1 | - | CASSPTANTIYF | TGTGCCAGCAGTCCTACAGCAAACACCATATATTTT
- | TRBJ2-7 | TRBV11-3 | TRBD1 | CASRRTTGDEQYF | TGTGCCAGCAGACGTACGACAGGGGACGAGCAGTACTTC
- | TRBJ2-2 | TRBV19 | TRBD1 | CASSPQGQGVGELFF | TGTGCCAGTAGCCCTCAGGGACAGGGGGTCGGGGAGCTGTTTTTT
- | TRBJ2-1 | TRBV7-2 | - | CASSLLGGADEQFF | TGTGCCAGCAGCTTACTGGGGGGGGCCGATGAGCAGTTCTTC
few | TRBJ1-1 | TRBV19 | - | CASSQTNMNTEAFF | TGTGCCAGTAGCCAAACAAACATGAACACTGAAGCTTTCTTT
- | TRBJ2-7 | TRBV7-9 | TRBD1 | CASLRTGDSYEQYF | TGTGCCAGCCTGCGGACAGGAGACTCCTACGAGCAGTACTTC
- | TRBJ2-7 | TRBV28 | - | CASSTPNPYEQYF | TGTGCCAGCAGTACTCCAAACCCCTACGAGCAGTACTTC
few | TRBJ1-1 | TRBV5-1 | - | CASSLSGPSNTEAFF | TGCGCCAGCAGCTTGTCGGGTCCTTCGAACACTGAAGCTTTCTTT
- | TRBJ1-5 | TRBV7-2 | - | CASSPLGGDQPQHF | TGTGCCAGCAGCCCACTGGGGGGGGACCAGCCCCAGCATTTT
- | TRBJ2-1 | TRBV5-8 | - | CASSLSTGAYNEQFF | TGTGCCAGCAGCTTGTCCACAGGAGCCTACAATGAGCAGTTCTTC
once | TRBJ2-2 | TRBV5-6 | - | CASSPDRPPGVLFF | TGTGCCAGCAGCCCAGACAGGCCCCCCGGGGTGCTGTTTTTT
- | TRBJ1-4 | TRBV5-6 | - | CASSLVRTNEKLFF | TGTGCCAGCAGCTTGGTGAGAACTAATGAAAAACTGTTTTTT
- | TRBJ2-3 | TRBV11-3 | TRBD1 | CASSGTGVSNTDTQYF | TGTGCCAGCAGCGGGACAGGGGTTTCGAACACAGATACGCAGTATTTT